This passage covers 22 T cell receptor beta chains from one sample sequenced in a study of blood T cell repertoires in COVID-19. Method: immunoSEQ multiplex PCR; TCRdb's copy keeps in-frame clones and lacks some. Among about 68,000 clones listed, 75% to 85% were seen once. The material sequenced was peripheral blood. These receptors all come from a man over 45 with acute or convalescent COVID-19.

The chain links TRBV6-5 to TRBJ2-7; D may be TRBD2 (6 bases). Trimming pared 6 bases from V and 3 bases from J, leaving 15 bases between. Germline assignment: CDR1 MNHEY and CDR2 SVGAGI. CDR3 length: 14 residues. As DNA, the CDR3 is TGTGCCAGCAGAGGGACTTACCCCTACTACGAGCAGTACTTC. Its translation is CASRGTYPYYEQYF.

The genes are TRBV2 and TRBJ1-6; maybe TRBD1 (5 bases). V shed 6 bases and J shed 7 bases, with 10 bases lying between them. The CDR3 length is 13 residues. The germline CDR1 and CDR2 sequences are SNHLY and FYNNEI. Here the CDR3 DNA reads TGTGCCAGCAGAGGGGTCCGCAATTCACCCCTCCACTTT. This gives the protein CASRGVRNSPLHF.

The J gene is TRBJ2-5, the V gene TRBV2; 8 positions agree with TRBD2. Germline assignment: CDR1 SNHLY and CDR2 FYNNEI. The CDR3 extends over 14 amino acids. V was pared by 3 bases and J by 3 bases, with 3 bases of the junction left unmatched. The CDR3 protein is CASSDGAGEETQYF. CDR3 DNA sequence: TGTGCCAGCAGTGACGGAGCGGGGGAAGAGACCCAGTACTTC.

The V gene is TRBV5-1, the J gene TRBJ1-2, with D possibly matching TRBD1 (6 bases). CDR1 and CDR2 from the germline V gene are SGHRS and YFSETQ. Trimming removed 0 bases at V and 7 bases at J, with 19 bases between. The CDR3 totals 16 residues. In DNA, the CDR3 is TGCGCCAGCAGCTTGGGTTACAGGGTTGATCAATCTGGCTACACCTTC. This translates into CASSLGYRVDQSGYTF.

The rearrangement links TRBV20-1 to TRBJ2-7; D not resolved. The CDR3 has 11 amino acids. Per germline, CDR1 DFQATT and CDR2 SNEGSKA (reference sequence). The V and J ends lost 3 bases and 5 bases respectively, with 8 bases between them. The DNA of the CDR3 is TGCAGTGCTAGTCTCCAGGACGAGCAGTACTTC. It codes for CSASLQDEQYF.

This sequence joins TRBV19 and TRBJ2-2; D remains ambiguous. Germline CDR1 and CDR2: LNHDA and SQIVND (reference sequence). CDR3 length equals 17 residues. Trimming took 5 bases from V and 3 from J, leaving 19 bases between them. The CDR3 region has the DNA TGTGCCAGTAGTCCTCGATTCAGACACGGCCACACCGGGGAGCTGTTTTTT. Protein sequence: CASSPRFRHGHTGELFF.

V gene TRBV29-1 combines with J gene TRBJ1-5; 7 bases map to TRBD1. The CDR3 contains 14 residues. The V gene end was trimmed by 4 bases and the J gene end by 0 bases; junction bases not matched to a gene: 3. CDR1 SQVTM and CDR2 ANQGSEA come from the germline V gene. Written as DNA, the CDR3 is TGCAGCGTTGGAGGGGGCTTTAGCAATCAGCCCCAGCATTTT. This gives the protein CSVGGGFSNQPQHF.

The chain combines TRBV11-2 with TRBJ2-5, with 8 nucleotides matching TRBD1. The germline gives CDR1 SGHAT, CDR2 FQNNGV. The V gene end was trimmed by 6 bases and the J gene end by 1 base; junction bases not matched to a gene: 7. The length of the CDR3 is 15 residues. CDR3 in DNA: TGTGCCAGCAGAGAGAACGGACAGGGCCAAGAGACCCAGTACTTC. It encodes CASRENGQGQETQYF.

The CDR3 reads CASLPRTGKGEQYF. CDR3 DNA sequence: TGTGCCAGCCTGCCTCGGACAGGGAAAGGTGAGCAGTACTTC. J is TRBJ2-7 and V is TRBV6-6; TRBD1 matches 8 bases. CDR1 MNHNY and CDR2 SVGAGI come from the germline V gene (reference sequence). V lost 8 bases, J lost 7 bases, and 13 bases stayed unmatched. This CDR3 has 14 amino acids.

The chain uses TRBV2 and TRBJ1-6; 7 bases agree with TRBD1. This CDR3 comprises 16 residues. Trimming at V came to 8 bases and at J to 0 bases, leaving 7 bases not matched to a gene. CDR1 and CDR2 from the germline V gene are SNHLY and FYNNEI. The CDR3 sequence is CASRGDRSSYNSPLHF. The CDR3 DNA is TGTGCCAGCCGCGGGGACAGATCCTCCTATAATTCACCCCTCCACTTT.

J is TRBJ1-2 and V is TRBV2; D not resolved. V shed 1 base and J shed 8 bases, with 11 bases lying between them. CDR1 and CDR2 from the germline V gene are SNHLY and FYNNEI. There are 13 residues in the CDR3. The CDR3 region is CASSEGRLLGYTF. The CDR3, as DNA: TGTGCCAGCAGTGAAGGCAGGCTCTTAGGCTACACCTTC.

This chain connects TRBV19 to TRBJ2-5; D is perhaps TRBD2 (6 bases). The germline V gene has CDR1 LNHDA and CDR2 SQIVND (reference sequence). V was trimmed by 5 bases and J by 4 bases, leaving 17 bases between them. The CDR3 loop spans 15 amino acids. CDR3 coding DNA: TGTGCCAGTAGTTCTCGACTAGAGACGGGAGAGACCCAGTACTTC. It translates to CASSSRLETGETQYF.

The gene calls are TRBV6-5 and TRBJ2-1, with D perhaps TRBD1 (5 bases). V lost 7 bases and J 2 bases, leaving 9 bases between the germline ends. Germline-derived CDR1 and CDR2 are MNHEY and SVGAGI. This CDR3 is 13 amino acids long. The CDR3 DNA reads TGTGCCAGCAAGTCAGGGACCTACAATGAGCAGTTCTTC. It codes for CASKSGTYNEQFF.

The chain combines TRBV5-1 with TRBJ2-6; D is unclear. This CDR3 contains 13 residues. Germline V gene sequence: CDR1 SGHRS, CDR2 YFSETQ. V was clipped by 4 bases and J by 4 bases, with 6 bases between them. The CDR3 protein is CASSDLGANVLTF. The CDR3 DNA follows: TGCGCCAGCAGCGACTTGGGGGCCAACGTCCTGACTTTC.

The chain has TRBV5-4 and TRBJ1-2; 10 nucleotides match TRBD1. J was trimmed by 2 bases and V by 0 bases; bases with no gene match: 1. Germline CDR1 reads SGHNT; CDR2 reads YYREEE (reference sequence). This CDR3 spans 15 amino acids. The CDR3 nucleotides read TGTGCCAGCAGCTTGGGGGGACAGGGGAACTATGGCTACACCTTC. This encodes CASSLGGQGNYGYTF.

This rearrangement joins TRBV5-1 to TRBJ2-1; TRBD2 matches 11 bases. The CDR3 runs 16 residues. Germline CDR1 and CDR2: SGHRS and YFSETQ. V lost 4 bases and J lost 9; bases outside the gene matches: 12. DNA of the CDR3: TGCGCCAGCAGCCCCGTAGGGACTAGCGGCGATCGTGAGCAGTTCTTC. Protein product: CASSPVGTSGDREQFF.

A word on this clone: The sample carries other DNA sequences with the same CDR3. The chain employs TRBV5-1 and TRBJ1-1; possibly TRBD1 for D (6 bases). Germline lookup yields CDR1 SGHRS and CDR2 YFSETQ. V was clipped by 1 base and J by 4 bases, with 8 bases between them. The CDR3 has 13 residues. The CDR3 region has the DNA TGCGCCAGCAGCTTGTCAGGGGCCACTGAAGCTTTCTTT. Translated: CASSLSGATEAFF.

This clone was seen once. This sequence joins TRBV6-1 and TRBJ2-7; 9 bases are shared with TRBD1. The CDR3 totals 17 residues. Germline V gene data show CDR1 as MNHNS and CDR2 as SASEGT. Trimming removed 1 base from V and 2 bases from J; junction bases left unmatched: 9. In DNA, the CDR3 is TGTGCCAGCAGTGAAGGAGCCTTGTGGACAGGGGCCTACGAGCAGTACTTC. Translated: CASSEGALWTGAYEQYF.

The chain couples TRBV2 to TRBJ1-2, with D hard to call. Germline loops: CDR1 SNHLY, CDR2 FYNNEI. The V end lost 4 bases, the J end lost 1 base, and 7 bases lay between the germline ends. The CDR3 runs 13 residues. The CDR3 is CASSVSDNYGYTF. CDR3 coding DNA: TGTGCCAGCAGTGTGTCAGATAACTATGGCTACACCTTC.

The chain combines TRBV19 with TRBJ1-4; 9 bases are shared with TRBD1. V dropped 6 bases and J dropped 8; count of bases not matched to a gene: 7. CDR3 length equals 14 residues. In germline, CDR1 is LNHDA, CDR2 SQIVND (reference sequence). CDR3 sequence: CASRSQGAGEKLFF. The CDR3 DNA follows: TGTGCCAGTAGATCACAGGGGGCCGGGGAAAAACTGTTTTTT.

V and J are TRBV27 and TRBJ2-1; possibly TRBD2 for D (5 bases). The CDR3 has 15 residues. Germline loops: CDR1 MNHEY, CDR2 SMNVEV (reference sequence). V lost 4 bases and J lost 3, with 13 bases in between. CDR3 sequence reads: CASSWSGPIYNEQFF. Written as DNA, the CDR3 is TGTGCCAGCAGTTGGAGCGGACCGATCTACAATGAGCAGTTCTTC.

The chain joins TRBV18 to TRBJ2-5; 7 nucleotides align to TRBD2. This CDR3 spans 16 amino acids. The J segment lost 1 base and the V segment lost 3 bases, leaving 8 bases of the junction unmatched. Looked up from germline, CDR1 is KGHSH and CDR2 is LQKENI. The DNA of the CDR3 is TGTGCCAGCTCACCGGGGCTAGCGGAGAGCCAAGAGACCCAGTACTTC. This translates into CASSPGLAESQETQYF.